Sequencing of this T cell receptor beta chain was carried out in a study of CD8+ T cells in alopecia areata. The overall study: It was oral tofacitinib, at 5 to 10 mg twice daily, that treated patients received.

Extracted RNA was reverse transcribed, and the resulting cDNA served as sequencing template. TCRdb's copy holds only in-frame clones and misses some; the assay was immunoSEQ multiplex PCR. The sample contains about 98,000 clones, roughly 47% of which appear only once. Sample: CD4+ T cells sorted from blood. The TCR was taken from a human donor with alopecia areata.

The CDR3 loop is CASSPTWRAINEQFF. The CDR3 nucleotides are TGTGCCAGCAGCCCTACCTGGCGGGCCATCAATGAGCAGTTCTTC. V is TRBV6-1 and J is TRBJ2-1; D perhaps matches TRBD2 (5 bases). V shed 6 bases and J shed 6 bases, with 18 bases lying between them. Germline CDR1 MNHNS, CDR2 SASEGT. CDR3 length: 15 residues.